These 13 T cell receptor beta chains were all obtained from the same sample, sequenced in a study of monozygotic twins with inflammatory bowel disease. No DNA is given; TCRdb re-called the 5' RACE reads and lists each CDR3 protein once. In all, the sample yields approximately 390,000 distinct CDR3 sequences. Sequenced: blood. The receptors come from a human donor with ulcerative colitis or Crohn's disease, or a healthy co-twin of an affected twin (not recorded which).

Here the CDR3 reads CASSFAPSYEQYF. The chain recombines TRBV12-3 or TRBV12-4 with TRBJ2-7. The CDR3 contains 13 residues.

This chain connects TRBV20-1 to TRBJ2-1; with no DNA, the TCRdb D assignment of TRBD1 cannot be verified. The CDR3 loop spans 15 amino acids. Germline-derived CDR1 and CDR2 are DFQATT and SNEGSKA (reference sequence). The CDR3 spells CSANPFTGSYNEQFF.

The rearrangement links TRBV30 to TRBJ2-1; TCRdb calls TRBD2, which cannot be checked without DNA. CDR3 length equals 14 residues. The germline CDR1 and CDR2 sequences are GTSNPN and SVGIG (reference sequence). The chain's CDR3 is CASQPGLGINEQFF.

The V and J genes are TRBV14 and TRBJ2-7; TCRdb designates TRBD1, a call that cannot be tested without DNA. Looked up from germline, CDR1 is SGHDN and CDR2 is FVKESK. The CDR3 consists of 14 residues. The CDR3 protein is CASSRDRVVYEQYF.

The J gene is TRBJ2-1, the V gene TRBV5-1; TCRdb picks TRBD1, but there is no DNA to check that call. The CDR3 is 16 residues long. Germline values: CDR1 SGHRS, CDR2 YFSETQ. The CDR3 reads CASSLSGTGQYNEQFF.

J is TRBJ2-7 and V is TRBV15. This CDR3 has 12 amino acids. Germline V gene data show CDR1 as LNHNV and CDR2 as YYDKDF (reference sequence). The CDR3 protein is CATSRGGYEQYF.

This sequence joins TRBV4-1 and TRBJ2-7; TCRdb calls TRBD2, which cannot be checked without DNA. The germline V gene encodes CDR1 MGHRA and CDR2 YSYEKL. There are 15 residues in the CDR3. This CDR3 is CASSRTSGGAGEQYF.

This chain joins TRBV4-2 and TRBJ1-4. The length of the CDR3 is 14 residues. CDR1 LGHNA and CDR2 YNFKEQ come from the germline V gene. CDR3 region: CASSQVSEEEKLFF.

The CDR3 loop is CASSYPGIMETQYF. This chain joins TRBV6-6 and TRBJ2-5; lacking DNA, the TRBD1 call made by TCRdb goes unchecked. The germline V gene has CDR1 MNHNY and CDR2 SVGAGI (reference sequence). The CDR3 has 14 amino acids.

This CDR3 reads CASNDGTGELFF. The chain links TRBV6-2 or TRBV6-3 to TRBJ2-2. The CDR3 sequence is 12 residues long. Looked up from germline, CDR1 is MNHEY and CDR2 is SVGEGT.

The chain joins TRBV24-1 to TRBJ2-3; absent DNA, TCRdb's TRBD2 call cannot be checked. The CDR3 is made up of 15 amino acids. Per the germline V gene, CDR1 is KGHDR and CDR2 is SFDVKD. The CDR3 is CATSDQSGSTDTQYF.

V is TRBV7-2 and J is TRBJ1-2; the TRBD1 assignment by TCRdb is unverifiable without DNA. The CDR3 contains 15 residues. Germline V CDR1 and CDR2: SGHTA, FQGNSA. This CDR3 is CASSWGPSDNYGYTF.

The CDR3: CASSFLEYNEQFF. V is TRBV12-3 or TRBV12-4 and J is TRBJ2-1. This CDR3 region has 13 residues.